This TCR beta chain was found in a study of blood T cell repertoires in COVID-19. The wider study: Some COVID-19 samples were acute and others convalescent; all came from the United States, Italy and Spain.

Profiled with immunoSEQ multiplex PCR; TCRdb holds only in-frame clones, not every one. The sample carries tens of thousands of clones, around two thirds recorded once. CDR1 and CDR2 (germline): MNHEY, SVGAGI. This CDR3 region has 14 residues. Trimming at V came to 5 bases and at J to 3 bases, leaving 4 bases not matched to a gene. Material for sequencing was PBMCs or T cells enriched from blood (not recorded which). This receptor was obtained from a woman in her sixties who had been exposed to COVID-19. The rearrangement links TRBV6-5 to TRBJ2-7, with TRBD2 identical over 10 bases. The CDR3 loop reads CASSRGLASYEQYF. The CDR3 DNA reads TGTGCCAGCAGTAGGGGACTAGCGAGCTACGAGCAGTACTTC.